In its sample, the clone carrying this TCR beta chain was seen a few times. Its antigen is unidentified. The CDR3 length is 14 residues. V lost 7 bases, J lost 1 base, and 13 bases lay in between. CDR1 is LNHDA and CDR2 is SQIVND in the germline V gene (reference sequence). This entry comes from a study of blood T cells in healthy people across ages. Broader study findings: Getting older went along with TCR beta diversity per million T cells dropping roughly linearly. Observed TCR beta diversity showed a strong correlation with the percentage of naive T cells as measured by flow cytometry.

The second PCR ran about 7 to 12 cycles with a sample-barcoded 5' primer and J-beta primers. TCRdb itself ran the 5' RACE reads through MiXCR, one entry per CDR3 protein. The sample records 700,000 or so distinct CDR3 sequences, about 43% being singletons. Isolation of PBMCs gave at least 7 million cells per sample. This clonotype was obtained from a man older than 75 in good health. J is TRBJ1-2 and V is TRBV19, with a possible D match to TRBD1 (5 bases). Material for sequencing was blood. The CDR3 here is CASNPRENNYGYTF. The DNA of the CDR3 is TGTGCCAGTAACCCCAGGGAGAATAACTATGGCTACACCTTC.